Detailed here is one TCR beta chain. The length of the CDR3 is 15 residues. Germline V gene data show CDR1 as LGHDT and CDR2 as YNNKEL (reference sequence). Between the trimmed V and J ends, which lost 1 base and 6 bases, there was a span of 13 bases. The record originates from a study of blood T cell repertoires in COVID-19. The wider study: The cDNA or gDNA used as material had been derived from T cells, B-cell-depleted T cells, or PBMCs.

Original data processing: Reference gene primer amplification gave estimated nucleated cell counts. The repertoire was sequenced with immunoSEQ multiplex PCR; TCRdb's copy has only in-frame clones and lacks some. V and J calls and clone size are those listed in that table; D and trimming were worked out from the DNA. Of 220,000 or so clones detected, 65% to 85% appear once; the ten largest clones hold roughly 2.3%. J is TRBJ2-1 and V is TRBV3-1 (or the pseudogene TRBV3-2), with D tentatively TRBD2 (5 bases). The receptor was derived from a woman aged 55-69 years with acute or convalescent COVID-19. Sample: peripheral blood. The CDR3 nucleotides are TGTGCCAGCAGCCAAGCCTCTCTAGCAGCCAATGAGCAGTTCTTC. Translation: CASSQASLAANEQFF.